This TCR beta chain derives from a study of blood T cell repertoires in COVID-19. TCRdb's copy holds only in-frame clones and misses some; the assay was immunoSEQ multiplex PCR. This sample has under 300,000 clones; about 80% occur once, and the top ten carry more than 9.5%. In its sample, this clone was seen many times. This CDR3 has 14 amino acids. Germline V lookup: CDR1 LGHNT, CDR2 FRNRAP. Trimming shortened V by 1 base and J by 2 bases, and 9 bases separated the two germline ends. The TCR comes from a woman aged 80 or over with acute or convalescent COVID-19. Sequenced: peripheral blood. V gene TRBV12-5 combines with J gene TRBJ2-7; D gene uncertain. CDR3 sequence: CASGLATVPYEQYF. The CDR3 bases are TGTGCTAGTGGTTTGGCAACAGTACCCTACGAGCAGTACTTC.